This T cell receptor (beta chain) was sequenced for a study of glioma-infiltrating T cells after dendritic cell vaccination. In the study overall: Samples are from glioblastoma patients in Phase I and II dendritic cell vaccine trials. Monocyte-derived dendritic cells, cultured seven days with IL-4 and GM-CSF, were pulsed with autologous tumor lysate.

CDR1 SGHNT and CDR2 YYREEE come from the germline V gene (reference sequence). V lost 2 bases and J lost 5; bases outside the gene matches: 5. This CDR3 contains 15 residues. Selection required adequate fresh-frozen tumor tissue plus more than two years' survival data. The primer mix had 60 V beta and 13 J beta primers. Profiled with immunoSEQ multiplex PCR; TCRdb holds only in-frame clones, not every one. The table includes around 100,000 clones, around 81% detected once. The sequence was obtained from a human donor with glioblastoma. The specimen comprised blood, sampled before dendritic cell vaccination. The J gene is TRBJ2-3, the V gene TRBV5-4, with 10 bases aligning to TRBD1. The CDR3, as DNA: TGTGCCAGCAGCTTTGGGACAGGGGCTGGAGATACGCAGTATTTT. Protein: CASSFGTGAGDTQYF.